These T cell receptor beta chains were read from a single sample in a study of technical replicates of blood from several donors. Only in-frame clones appear in the TCRdb table, and some are missing; sequencing was by immunoSEQ multiplex PCR. Of tens of thousands of clones listed, nearly 95% were seen once; the top ten hold about 0.4%. Sequencing used T cells isolated from PBMCs. The receptors come from a human donor in good health. Both conserved end residues are part of each CDR3. D genes are given only for firm matches. Part of the rows lack a size; the others show once, few, many or a class for expanded clones.

TRBJ2-1	.	TRBV5-4	TRBD2	TGTGCCAGCAGCTCCTTAGCGGGTGGGGACAATGAGCAGTTCTTC	CASSSLAGGDNEQFF
TRBJ2-5	.	TRBV30	TRBD2	TGTGCCTGGAGTGCTTTCTCGACTAGCGACGTAGAGACCCAGTACTTC	CAWSAFSTSDVETQYF
TRBJ2-3	.	TRBV6-5	TRBD2	TGTGCCAGCAGCGGAGGGAGGGGTCCAGATACGCAGTATTTT	CASSGGRGPDTQYF
TRBJ1-1	.	TRBV7-9	.	TGTGCCAGCACCCAGAGGGAGTCGGCTGAAGCTTTCTTT	CASTQRESAEAFF
TRBJ1-4	.	TRBV6-1	TRBD1	TGTGCCAGCAGTTGGACAGGGGGGAGTGAAAAACTGTTTTTT	CASSWTGGSEKLFF
TRBJ2-1	.	TRBV5-5	.	TGTGCCAGCAGCTTGGGCAGATCCAATGAGCAGTTCTTC	CASSLGRSNEQFF
TRBJ2-7	.	TRBV5-1	.	TGCGCCAGCAGTCAACGGGGAAACGAGCAGTACTTC	CASSQRGNEQYF
TRBJ2-7	once	TRBV4-2	.	TGTGCCAGCAGCCAAGTGCCAGGGGTCGCCTACGAGCAGTACTTC	CASSQVPGVAYEQYF
TRBJ2-7	.	TRBV15	TRBD2	TGTGCCACCAGCAGACTAGCGGGAGACGAGCAGTACTTC	CATSRLAGDEQYF
TRBJ1-2	.	TRBV27	TRBD1	TGTGCCAGCAGTGAGGGACAGGGCTACTATGGCTACACCTTC	CASSEGQGYYGYTF
TRBJ1-4	.	TRBV6-1	.	TGTGCCAGCAGCTCCGGGATGGCAGCGGGGGGGGAACTGTTTTTT	CASSSGMAAGGELFF
TRBJ1-2	.	TRBV5-1	.	TGCGCCAGCAGCTTGGACAGGGAAGGAGACTATGGCTACACCTTC	CASSLDREGDYGYTF
TRBJ2-1	few	TRBV11-2	TRBD2	TGTGCCAGCAGCTTAGAAGTTGTAGCGGGCCACTCCTACAATGAGCAGTTCTTC	CASSLEVVAGHSYNEQFF
TRBJ2-7	.	TRBV4-1	TRBD2	TGCGCCAGCAGTCATAGACTAGCGGGAGATGGATACGAGCAGTACTTC	CASSHRLAGDGYEQYF